This T cell receptor (beta chain) was identified in a study of blood T cell repertoires in COVID-19. Study in general: The study drew acute and convalescent COVID-19 samples from the United States, Italy and Spain.

The CDR3 loop spans 15 amino acids. Germline lookup yields CDR1 SGHRS and CDR2 YFSETQ. Trimming pared 3 bases from V and 4 bases from J, leaving 14 bases between. Libraries were prepared by immunoSEQ multiplex PCR; TCRdb keeps only in-frame clonotypes and omits some of them. Here the sample spans around 200,000 clones, 75% to 90% being singletons. The age range of participants was about 18 to 95 years, with residence in about two dozen US areas. The study assigned cohorts using participant-reported clinical history. The source is a man between 25 and 39 years old who had recovered from COVID-19. This chain connects TRBV5-1 to TRBJ2-1; perhaps TRBD2 as D (6 bases). The specimen sequenced was PBMCs or T cells enriched from blood (not recorded which). The CDR3 DNA reads as TGCGCCAGCAGCTCGGGGTCCCTAGCGTACAATGAGCAGTTCTTC. Protein product: CASSSGSLAYNEQFF.